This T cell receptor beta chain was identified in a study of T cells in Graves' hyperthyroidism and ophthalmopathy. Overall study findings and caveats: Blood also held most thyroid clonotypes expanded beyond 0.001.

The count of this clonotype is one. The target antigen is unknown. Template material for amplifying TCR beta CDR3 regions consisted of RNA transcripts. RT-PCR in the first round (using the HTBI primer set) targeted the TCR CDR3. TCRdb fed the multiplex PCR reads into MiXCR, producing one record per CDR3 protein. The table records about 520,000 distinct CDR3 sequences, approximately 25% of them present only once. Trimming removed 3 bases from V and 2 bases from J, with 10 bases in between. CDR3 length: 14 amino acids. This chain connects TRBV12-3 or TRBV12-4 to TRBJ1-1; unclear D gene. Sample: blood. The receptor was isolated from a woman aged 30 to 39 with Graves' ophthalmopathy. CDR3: CASSFEPENTEAFF. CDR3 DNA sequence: TGTGCCAGCAGTTTTGAACCGGAAAACACTGAAGCTTTCTTT.